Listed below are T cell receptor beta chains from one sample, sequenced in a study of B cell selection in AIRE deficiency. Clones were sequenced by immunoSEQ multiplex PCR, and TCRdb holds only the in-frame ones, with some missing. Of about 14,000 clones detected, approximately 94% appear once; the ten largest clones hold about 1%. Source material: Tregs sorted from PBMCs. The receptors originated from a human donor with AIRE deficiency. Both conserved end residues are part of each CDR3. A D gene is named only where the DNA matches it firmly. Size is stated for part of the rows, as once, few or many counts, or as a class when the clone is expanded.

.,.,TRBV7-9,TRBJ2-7,TGTGCCAGCAGCTTAGATCAGTTCGAGAACGAGCAGTACTTC,CASSLDQFENEQYF
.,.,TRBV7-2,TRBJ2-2,TGTGCCGCCAGCAGATGGCCCGGGGAGCTGTTTTTT,CAASRWPGELFF
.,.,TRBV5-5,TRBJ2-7,TGTGCCAGCAGCGGACTCGTAGGGGAGCAGTACTTC,CASSGLVGEQYF
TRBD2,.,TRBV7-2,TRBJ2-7,TGTGCCAGCAGCTCGTCCCTCGGGAGGCCGGGGGACGAGCAGTACTTC,CASSSSLGRPGDEQYF
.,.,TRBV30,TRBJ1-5,TGTGCCTGGAGTGTTCACCCCTATCAGCCCCAGCATTTT,CAWSVHPYQPQHF
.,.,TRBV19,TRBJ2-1,TGTGCCAGTAGTACCGCGGGTGAGCAGTTCTTC,CASSTAGEQFF
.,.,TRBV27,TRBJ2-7,TGTGCCAGCGGCGACTACGAGCAGTACTTC,CASGDYEQYF
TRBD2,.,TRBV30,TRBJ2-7,TGTGCCTGGAGGTTTCTAGCGGGAACTTACGAGCAGTACTTC,CAWRFLAGTYEQYF
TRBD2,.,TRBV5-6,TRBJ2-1,TGTGCCAGCAGCTTGGACGCAAGCGGGAGCGGGATCTTC,CASSLDASGSGIF
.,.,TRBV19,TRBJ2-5,TGTGCCAGTACCTCCACCTCGGTCTTCGGAGAGACCCAGTACTTC,CASTSTSVFGETQYF
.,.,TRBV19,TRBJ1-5,TGTGCCAGTAGTATATTAAGTAGCAATCAGCCCCAGCATTTT,CASSILSSNQPQHF
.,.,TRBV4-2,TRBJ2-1,TGTGCCAGCAGCCAAGCCAGCGGGTCGTACAATGAGCAGTTCTTC,CASSQASGSYNEQFF
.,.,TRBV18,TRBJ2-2,TGTGCCAGCTCACCACGGGGAACCGGGGAGCTGTTTTTT,CASSPRGTGELFF
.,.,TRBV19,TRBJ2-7,TGTGCCAGTAGTATAGTTCGGGAAAGCGAGCAGTACTTC,CASSIVRESEQYF
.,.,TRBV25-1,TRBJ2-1,TGTGCCAGCAGTGAGAATTACAATGAGCAGTTCTTC,CASSENYNEQFF
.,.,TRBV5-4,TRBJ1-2,TGTGCCAGCAGCTTGAGCCCCACGGGGGACTATGGCTACACCTTC,CASSLSPTGDYGYTF
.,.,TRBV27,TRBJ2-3,TGTGCCAGCAGTTTACAGGAGGGGAGATATACGCAGTATTTT,CASSLQEGRYTQYF
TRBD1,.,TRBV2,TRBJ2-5,TGTGCCAGCAGTCCACACGGAAGGGGGCGGCAAGAGACCCAGTACTTC,CASSPHGRGRQETQYF
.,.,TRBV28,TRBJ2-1,TGTGCCAGCAGTTTGAGCCCACCAAGATACAATGAGCAGTTCTTC,CASSLSPPRYNEQFF
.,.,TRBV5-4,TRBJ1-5,TGTGCCAGCAGCTTGGGACCCGGACCCGAACAGCCCCAGCATTTT,CASSLGPGPEQPQHF
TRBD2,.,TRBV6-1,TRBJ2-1,TGTGCCAGCAGTGCAACCGTGGGGGCCGGCGGGAGGTTCCAGTTCTTC,CASSATVGAGGRFQFF
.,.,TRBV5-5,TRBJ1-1,TGTGCCAGCAGCTTGGTTGGGGCTAGGGACACTGAAGCTTTCTTT,CASSLVGARDTEAFF
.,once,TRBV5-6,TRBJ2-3,TGTGCCAGCAGCTTGGGACTAGTATCTACAGATACGCAGTATTTT,CASSLGLVSTDTQYF
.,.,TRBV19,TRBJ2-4,TGTGCCAGTAGTATAGATCACGAGACTAGGTTCGGCATTCAGTACTTC,CASSIDHETRFGIQYF
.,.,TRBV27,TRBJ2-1,TGTGCCAGCAGAAGACTCGCAACCATCGTTGGGACCTACAATGAGCAGTTCTTC,CASRRLATIVGTYNEQFF
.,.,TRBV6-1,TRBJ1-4,TGTGCCAGCGGTCGGGGATACGAAAAACTGTTTTTT,CASGRGYEKLFF
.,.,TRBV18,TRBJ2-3,TGTGCCAGCTCAGCGGCAGCGGATACAGATACGCAGTATTTT,CASSAAADTDTQYF
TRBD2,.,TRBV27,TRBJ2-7,TGTGCCAGCAGGGCATGGGGGGGGAGGGACCCCTACGAGCAGTACTTC,CASRAWGGRDPYEQYF
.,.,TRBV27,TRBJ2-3,TGTGCCAGCACCGGTTCCTACGGGGATACGCAGTATTTT,CASTGSYGDTQYF
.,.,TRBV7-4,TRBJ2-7,TGTGCCAGCAGTTGGGGGGTCTACGAGCAGTACTTC,CASSWGVYEQYF
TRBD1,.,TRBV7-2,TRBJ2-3,TGTGCCAGCAGCTTAGAGGACAGGGGGGGTTTCTACACAGATACGCAGTATTTT,CASSLEDRGGFYTDTQYF
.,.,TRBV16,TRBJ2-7,TGTGCCAGCAGCCAAGGACAGTCCTCCTACGAGCAGTACTTC,CASSQGQSSYEQYF
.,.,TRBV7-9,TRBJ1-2,TGTGCCAGCAGCTTACCGAACTATGGCTACACCTTC,CASSLPNYGYTF
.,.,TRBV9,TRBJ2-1,TGTGCCAGCAGCGTAGACCTCTCTCATGAGCAGTTCTTC,CASSVDLSHEQFF
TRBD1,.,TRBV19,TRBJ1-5,TGTGCCAGTAGTGTCGGGACAGGGGTCAATCAGCCCCAGCATTTT,CASSVGTGVNQPQHF